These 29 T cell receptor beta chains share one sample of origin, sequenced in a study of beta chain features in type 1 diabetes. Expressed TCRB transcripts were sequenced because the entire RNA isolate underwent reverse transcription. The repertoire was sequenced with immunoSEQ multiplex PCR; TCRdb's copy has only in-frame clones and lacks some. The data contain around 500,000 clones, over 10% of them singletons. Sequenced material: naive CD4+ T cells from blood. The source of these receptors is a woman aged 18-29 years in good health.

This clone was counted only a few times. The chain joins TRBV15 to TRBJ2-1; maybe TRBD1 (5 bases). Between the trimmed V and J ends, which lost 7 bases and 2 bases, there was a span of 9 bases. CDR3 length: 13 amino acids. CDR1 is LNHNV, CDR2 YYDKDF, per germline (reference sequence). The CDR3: CATTGLPYNEQFF. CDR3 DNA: TGTGCCACCACAGGGTTACCCTACAATGAGCAGTTCTTC.

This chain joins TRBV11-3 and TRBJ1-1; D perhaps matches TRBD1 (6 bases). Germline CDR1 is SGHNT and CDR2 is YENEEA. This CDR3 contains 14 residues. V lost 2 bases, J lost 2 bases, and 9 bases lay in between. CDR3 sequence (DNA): TGTGCCAGCAGCTTACGTGGGGGCAACACTGAAGCTTTCTTT. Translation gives CASSLRGGNTEAFF.

In nucleotides, the CDR3 is TGTGCCAGCAGCCCGCCGGCCAGGCAGGGTGGGACTGAAGCTTTCTTT. Amino acids: CASSPPARQGGTEAFF. The V gene is TRBV5-4, the J gene TRBJ1-1, with D maybe TRBD1 (5 bases). Per the germline V gene, CDR1 is SGHNT and CDR2 is YYREEE (reference sequence). Trimming cost V 4 bases and J 5 bases, with 21 bases left between them. This CDR3 is built from 16 residues.

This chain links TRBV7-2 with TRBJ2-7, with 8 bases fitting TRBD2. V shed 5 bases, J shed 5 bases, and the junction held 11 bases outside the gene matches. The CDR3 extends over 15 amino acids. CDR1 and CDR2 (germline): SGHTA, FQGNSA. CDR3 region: CASSVSPGLVDEQYF. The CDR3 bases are TGTGCCAGCAGCGTCTCGCCGGGACTAGTAGACGAGCAGTACTTC. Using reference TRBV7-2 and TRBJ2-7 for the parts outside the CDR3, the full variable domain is GAGVSQSPSNKVTEKGKDVELRCDPISGHTALYWYRQSLGQGLEFLIYFQGNSAPDKSGLPSDRFSAERTGGSVSTLTIQRTQQEDSAVYLCASSVSPGLVDEQYFGPGTRLTVT.

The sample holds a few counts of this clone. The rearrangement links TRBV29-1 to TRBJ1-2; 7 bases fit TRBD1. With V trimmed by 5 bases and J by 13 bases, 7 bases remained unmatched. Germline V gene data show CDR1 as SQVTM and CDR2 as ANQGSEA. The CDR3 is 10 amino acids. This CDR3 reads CSVPGQSGTF. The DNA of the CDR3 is TGCAGCGTTCCGGGACAGAGCGGCACCTTC.

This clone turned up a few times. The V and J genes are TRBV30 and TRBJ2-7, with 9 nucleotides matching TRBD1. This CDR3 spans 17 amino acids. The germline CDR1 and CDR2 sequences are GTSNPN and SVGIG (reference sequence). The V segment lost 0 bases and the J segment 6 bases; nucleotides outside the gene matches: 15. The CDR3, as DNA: TGTGCCTGGAGTGTGAATTTGGACAGGGGTTTTATTGGCGAGCAGTACTTC. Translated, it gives CAWSVNLDRGFIGEQYF. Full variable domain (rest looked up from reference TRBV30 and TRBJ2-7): SQTIHQWPATLVQPVGSPLSLECTVEGTSNPNLYWYRQAAGRGLQLLFYSVGIGQISSEVPQNLSASRPQDRQFILSSKKLLLSDSGFYLCAWSVNLDRGFIGEQYFGPGTRLTVT.

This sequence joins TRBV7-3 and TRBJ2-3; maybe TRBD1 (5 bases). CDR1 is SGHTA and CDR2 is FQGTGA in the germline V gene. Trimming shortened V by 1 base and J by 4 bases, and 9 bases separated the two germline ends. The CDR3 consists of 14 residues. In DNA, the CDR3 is TGTGCCAGCAGCTTAATAGCAGGGCCAGATACGCAGTATTTT. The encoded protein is CASSLIAGPDTQYF.

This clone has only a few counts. The CDR3 DNA sequence: TGTGCCAGCAGCTTAGAAAGGGACAGGAGGCAGTATTTT. Amino acids: CASSLERDRRQYF. This chain uses TRBV11-3 with TRBJ2-3; 8 bases are a match to TRBD1. Germline trimming cut 0 bases from V and 11 bases from J; bases unmatched to any gene: 4. This CDR3 is 13 amino acids long. The germline V gene encodes CDR1 SGHNT and CDR2 YENEEA.

The CDR3 sequence is CASSPRYATDTYEQYF. The CDR3 DNA reads as TGTGCCAGCAGTCCACGGTATGCGACTGATACCTACGAGCAGTACTTC. The V gene is TRBV11-2, the J gene TRBJ2-7; D not resolved. V was shortened by 6 bases and J by 2 bases, with 20 bases between the two germline ends. Germline V gives CDR1 SGHAT, CDR2 FQNNGV. The CDR3 consists of 16 residues.

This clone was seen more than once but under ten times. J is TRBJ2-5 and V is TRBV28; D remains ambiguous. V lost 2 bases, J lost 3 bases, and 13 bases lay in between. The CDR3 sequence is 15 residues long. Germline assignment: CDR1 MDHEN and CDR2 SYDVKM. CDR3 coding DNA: TGTGCCAGCAGTTTAATCGGCTCAGGCGAAGAGACCCAGTACTTC. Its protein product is CASSLIGSGEETQYF.

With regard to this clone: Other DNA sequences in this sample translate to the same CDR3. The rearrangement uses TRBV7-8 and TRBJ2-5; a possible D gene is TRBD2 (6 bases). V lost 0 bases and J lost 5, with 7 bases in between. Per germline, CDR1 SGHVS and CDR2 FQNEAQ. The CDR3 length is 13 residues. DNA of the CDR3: TGTGCCAGCAGCTTAGCTGGAGGGGAGACCCAGTACTTC. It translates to CASSLAGGETQYF.

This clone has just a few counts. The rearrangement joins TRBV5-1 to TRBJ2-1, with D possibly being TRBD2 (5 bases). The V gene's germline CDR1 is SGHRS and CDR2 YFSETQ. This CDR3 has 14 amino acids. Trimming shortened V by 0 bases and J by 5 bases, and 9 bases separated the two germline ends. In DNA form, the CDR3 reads TGCGCCAGCAGCTTGGGGACTGCTAACAATGAGCAGTTCTTC. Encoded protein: CASSLGTANNEQFF.

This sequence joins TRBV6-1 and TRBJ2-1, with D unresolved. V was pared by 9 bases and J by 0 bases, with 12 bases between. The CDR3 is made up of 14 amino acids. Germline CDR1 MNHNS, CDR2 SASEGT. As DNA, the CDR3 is TGTGCCAGTCTCCGCTTGGGCTCCTACAATGAGCAGTTCTTC. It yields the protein CASLRLGSYNEQFF.

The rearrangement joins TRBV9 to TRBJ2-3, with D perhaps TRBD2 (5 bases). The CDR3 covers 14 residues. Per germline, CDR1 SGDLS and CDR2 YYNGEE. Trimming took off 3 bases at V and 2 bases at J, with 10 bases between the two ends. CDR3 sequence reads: CASSATGFTDTQYF. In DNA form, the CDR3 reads TGTGCCAGCAGCGCCACGGGATTCACAGATACGCAGTATTTT.

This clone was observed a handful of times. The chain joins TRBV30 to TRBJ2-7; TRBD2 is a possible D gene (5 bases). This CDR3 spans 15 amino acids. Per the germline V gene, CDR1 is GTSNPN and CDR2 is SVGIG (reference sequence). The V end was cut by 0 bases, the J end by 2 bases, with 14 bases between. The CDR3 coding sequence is TGTGCCTGGAGTGTATCGGACTTGGGCACCTACGAGCAGTACTTC. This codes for CAWSVSDLGTYEQYF.

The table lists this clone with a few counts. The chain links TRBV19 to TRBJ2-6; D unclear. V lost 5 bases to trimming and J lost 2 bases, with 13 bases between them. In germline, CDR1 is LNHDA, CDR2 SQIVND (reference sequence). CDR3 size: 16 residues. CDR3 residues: CASSVWTATGANVLTF. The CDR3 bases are TGTGCCAGTAGTGTGTGGACGGCTACTGGGGCCAACGTCCTGACTTTC.

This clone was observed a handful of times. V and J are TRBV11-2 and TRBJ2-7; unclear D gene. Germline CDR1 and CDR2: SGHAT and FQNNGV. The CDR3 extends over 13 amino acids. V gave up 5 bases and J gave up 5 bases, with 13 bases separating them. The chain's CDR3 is CASSHLKANEQYF. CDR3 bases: TGTGCCAGCAGCCACCTGAAGGCGAACGAGCAGTACTTC.

This CDR3 is CASSQDGRGSSSSDTQYF. For the CDR3, the DNA is TGCGCCAGCAGCCAAGATGGCCGAGGATCGAGTTCGTCAGATACGCAGTATTTT. The chain couples TRBV4-3 to TRBJ2-3, with D hard to call. V was cut by 0 bases and J by 4 bases, with 20 bases left in between. This CDR3 region has 18 residues. Per the germline V gene, CDR1 is LGHNA and CDR2 is YSLEER.

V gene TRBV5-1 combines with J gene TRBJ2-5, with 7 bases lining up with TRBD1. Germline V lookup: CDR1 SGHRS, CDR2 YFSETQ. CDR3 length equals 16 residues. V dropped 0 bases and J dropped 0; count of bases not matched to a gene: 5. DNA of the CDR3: TGCGCCAGCAGCTTGGCCGCAGGGGGATACCAAGAGACCCAGTACTTC. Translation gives CASSLAAGGYQETQYF.

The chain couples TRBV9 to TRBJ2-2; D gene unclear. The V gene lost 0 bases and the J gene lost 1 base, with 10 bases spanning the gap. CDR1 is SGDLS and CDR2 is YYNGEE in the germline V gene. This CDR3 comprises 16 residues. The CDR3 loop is CASSVEIGQNTGELFF. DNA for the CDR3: TGTGCCAGCAGCGTAGAGATCGGGCAGAACACCGGGGAGCTGTTTTTT.

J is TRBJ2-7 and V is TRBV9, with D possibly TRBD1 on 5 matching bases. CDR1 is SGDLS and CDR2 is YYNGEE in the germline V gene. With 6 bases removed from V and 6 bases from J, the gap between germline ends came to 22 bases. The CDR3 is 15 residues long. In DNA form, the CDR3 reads TGTGCCAGCAATTGGTTCGACAGCCACTTTGGCGAGCAGTACGTC. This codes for CASNWFDSHFGEQYV.

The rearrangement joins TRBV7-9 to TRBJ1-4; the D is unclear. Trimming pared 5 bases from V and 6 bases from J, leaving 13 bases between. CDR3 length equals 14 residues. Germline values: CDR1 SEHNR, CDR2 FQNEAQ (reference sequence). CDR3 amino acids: CASSRDPQDEKLFF. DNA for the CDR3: TGTGCCAGCAGCCGCGATCCCCAGGATGAAAAACTGTTTTTT.

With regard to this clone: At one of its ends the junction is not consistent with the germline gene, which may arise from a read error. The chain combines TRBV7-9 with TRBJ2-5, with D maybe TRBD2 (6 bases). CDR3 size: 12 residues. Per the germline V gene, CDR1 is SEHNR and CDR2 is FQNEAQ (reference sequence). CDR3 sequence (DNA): TGTGCCAGCAGCGTAGCGGCCTTAGCCCAGTACTTC. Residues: CASSVAALAQYF.

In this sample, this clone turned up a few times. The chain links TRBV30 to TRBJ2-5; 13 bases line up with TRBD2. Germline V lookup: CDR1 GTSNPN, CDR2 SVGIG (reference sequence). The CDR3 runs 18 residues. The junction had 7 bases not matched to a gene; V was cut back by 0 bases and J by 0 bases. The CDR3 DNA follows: TGTGCCTGGAGTGTACTGAAGACTAGCGGGAGGCACCAAGAGACCCAGTACTTC. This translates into CAWSVLKTSGRHQETQYF.

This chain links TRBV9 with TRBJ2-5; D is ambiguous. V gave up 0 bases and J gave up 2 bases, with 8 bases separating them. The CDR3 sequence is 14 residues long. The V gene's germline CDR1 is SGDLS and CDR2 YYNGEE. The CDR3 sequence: CASSVAGRQETQYF. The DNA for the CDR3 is TGTGCCAGCAGCGTAGCTGGCAGGCAAGAGACCCAGTACTTC. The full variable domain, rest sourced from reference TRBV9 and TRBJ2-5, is DSGVTQTPKHLITATGQRVTLRCSPRSGDLSVYWYQQSLDQGLQFLIQYYNGEERAKGNILERFSAQQFPDLHSELNLSSLELGDSALYFCASSVAGRQETQYFGPGTRLLVL.

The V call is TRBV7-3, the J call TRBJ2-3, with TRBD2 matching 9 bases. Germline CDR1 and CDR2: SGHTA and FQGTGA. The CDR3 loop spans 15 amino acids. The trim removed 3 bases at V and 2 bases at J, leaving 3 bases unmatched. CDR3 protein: CASSFVAGVTDTQYF. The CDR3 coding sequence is TGTGCCAGCAGCTTCGTAGCGGGAGTCACAGATACGCAGTATTTT. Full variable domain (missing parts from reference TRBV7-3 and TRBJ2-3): GAGVSQTPSNKVTEKGKYVELRCDPISGHTALYWYRQSLGQGPEFLIYFQGTGAADDSGLPNDRFFAVRPEGSVSTLKIQRTERGDSAVYLCASSFVAGVTDTQYFGPGTRLTVL.

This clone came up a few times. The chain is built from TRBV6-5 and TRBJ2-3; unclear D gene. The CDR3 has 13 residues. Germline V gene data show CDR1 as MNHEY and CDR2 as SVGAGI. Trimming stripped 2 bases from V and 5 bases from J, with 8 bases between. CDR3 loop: CASSYVGLDTQYF. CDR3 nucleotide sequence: TGTGCCAGCAGTTACGTAGGGTTAGATACGCAGTATTTT.

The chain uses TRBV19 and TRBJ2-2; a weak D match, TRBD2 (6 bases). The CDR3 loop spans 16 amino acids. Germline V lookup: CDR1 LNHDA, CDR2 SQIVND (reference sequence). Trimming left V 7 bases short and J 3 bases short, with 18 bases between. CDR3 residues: CASTPASALYTGELFF. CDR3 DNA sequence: TGTGCCAGTACTCCGGCTAGCGCGCTATACACCGGGGAGCTGTTTTTT.

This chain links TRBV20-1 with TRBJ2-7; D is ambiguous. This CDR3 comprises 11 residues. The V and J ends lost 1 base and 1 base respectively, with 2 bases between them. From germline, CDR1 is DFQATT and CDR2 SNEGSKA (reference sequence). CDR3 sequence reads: CSARGSYEQYF. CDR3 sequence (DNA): TGCAGTGCTAGAGGATCCTACGAGCAGTACTTC.